The 6 T cell receptor beta chains reported below all come from one sample, sequenced in a study of blood T cell repertoires in COVID-19. Sequencing used immunoSEQ multiplex PCR; TCRdb keeps in-frame clones, though not all of them. This sample carries over 150,000 clones, approximately 82% of them seen once, and the ten largest clones take about 6.9%. Sequencing was carried out using peripheral blood. The origin of the receptors is a human donor with acute or convalescent COVID-19. The donor label of this sample is uncertain.

The gene calls are TRBV7-2 and TRBJ1-1, with D possibly matching TRBD1 (6 bases). V was pared by 10 bases and J by 0 bases, with 12 bases between. The CDR3 totals 13 residues. Per the germline V gene, CDR1 is SGHTA and CDR2 is FQGNSA. CDR3 nucleotide sequence: TGTGCCACCAGGACAGCCTTGAACACTGAAGCTTTCTTT. It encodes CATRTALNTEAFF.

In this sample, this clone turned up once. This chain links TRBV7-2 with TRBJ2-3, with a tentative D call TRBD2 (6 bases). The V gene's germline CDR1 is SGHTA and CDR2 FQGNSA. Trimming stripped 2 bases from V and 5 bases from J, with 11 bases between. The CDR3 has 14 residues. CDR3 residues: CASSLLGDLDTQYF. The CDR3 DNA reads as TGTGCCAGCAGCTTATTAGGGGACTTAGATACGCAGTATTTT.

The DNA for the CDR3 is TGTGCCAGCAGTCCGTCCGGACTTAATGAAAAACTGTTTTTT. As protein: CASSPSGLNEKLFF. V gene TRBV6-5 combines with J gene TRBJ1-4; D is ambiguous. The CDR3 has 14 amino acids. Germline V gives CDR1 MNHEY, CDR2 SVGAGI. V was shortened by 5 bases and J by 4 bases, with 11 bases between the two germline ends.

The V gene is TRBV24-1, the J gene TRBJ2-1; the match to TRBD2 covers 9 bases. V lost 8 bases and J lost 4; bases outside the gene matches: 5. The CDR3 extends over 14 amino acids. Germline V gives CDR1 KGHDR, CDR2 SFDVKD. The CDR3 region is CATTASGTYNEQFF. The CDR3 nucleotides read TGTGCCACCACGGCTAGCGGGACGTACAATGAGCAGTTCTTC.

The DNA of the CDR3 is TGTGCCAGCAGCTTAGACACCTATGGCTACACCTTC. As protein: CASSLDTYGYTF. The chain joins TRBV7-9 to TRBJ1-2; no clear D gene. The CDR3 extends over 12 amino acids. Germline V gene data show CDR1 as SEHNR and CDR2 as FQNEAQ (reference sequence). The germline V and J ends were trimmed by 1 base and 4 bases, with 4 bases remaining between them.

The rearrangement links TRBV19 to TRBJ2-1, with 8 bases fitting TRBD1. The trim removed 3 bases at V and 3 bases at J, leaving 4 bases unmatched. From germline, CDR1 is LNHDA and CDR2 SQIVND (reference sequence). CDR3 length: 15 amino acids. In nucleotides, the CDR3 is TGTGCCAGTAGTATCAGGGGGCAGAACTACAATGAGCAGTTCTTC. Translated, it gives CASSIRGQNYNEQFF.